A selection of T cell receptor beta chains follows, all from one sample in a study of a mutant IDH1 vaccine in newly diagnosed glioma. Here immunoSEQ multiplex PCR was the method, and the copy in TCRdb shows in-frame clones only, minus some. The profile shows around 70,000 clones, around 86% of them singletons. These receptors' targets are unknown. Specimen: PBMCs, collected from a glioma patient whose treatment included an IDH1 peptide vaccine. The receptors were gathered from a man aged 30 to 39 with glioma. The CDR3 runs from the conserved cysteine through the conserved F or W. D genes are given only for firm matches. The size field is filled for only some rows; it gives once, few, many or a size class.

V gene	clone size	J gene	D gene	CDR3 DNA	CDR3 protein
TRBV7-2	-	TRBJ2-7	-	TGTGCCAGCAGCCCGAGGTGGGGGTTGAGATACGAGCAGTACTTC	CASSPRWGLRYEQYF
TRBV2	-	TRBJ2-1	-	TGTGCCGCCCGGAAGGGCGGGAAAGACAATGAGCAGTTCTTC	CAARKGGKDNEQFF
TRBV5-1	-	TRBJ2-1	-	TGCGCCAGCAGCTTGGGCCCTGAGAGAGAGCAGTTCTTC	CASSLGPEREQFF
TRBV7-3	-	TRBJ2-7	-	TGTGCCAGCAGCTTAATCGAGTGGCAGGGCTACGAGCAGTACTTC	CASSLIEWQGYEQYF
TRBV6-1	-	TRBJ1-1	-	TGTGCCAGCAGTGATATGGCTACTGGGACTGAAGCTTTCTTT	CASSDMATGTEAFF
TRBV11-2	many	TRBJ1-1	-	TGTGCCAGCAGCTTAGATTCCCGGGTGAGCGTGATTGAAGCTTTCTTT	CASSLDSRVSVIEAFF
TRBV5-1	-	TRBJ2-3	-	TGCGCCAGCAGCTTGGGTGGGATCACAGATACGCAGTATTTT	CASSLGGITDTQYF
TRBV9	-	TRBJ2-7	TRBD2	TGTGCCAGCAGCGTGGGGACTAGCGAACACTACGAACAGTACTTC	CASSVGTSEHYEQYF
TRBV5-8	-	TRBJ1-3	TRBD1	TGTGCCAGCAGCTTCAAGGACAGGGTCGCTTCGGGAAACACCATATATTTT	CASSFKDRVASGNTIYF
TRBV13	-	TRBJ2-3	-	TGTGCCAGCAGCTCCCGACAGGCCGGCACAGATACGCAGTATTTT	CASSSRQAGTDTQYF
TRBV28	-	TRBJ1-4	-	TGTGCCAGCAGACTGACAGAGCCTAATGAAAAACTGTTTTTT	CASRLTEPNEKLFF
TRBV4-3	-	TRBJ2-1	TRBD1	TGCGCCAGCAGCCATGGGACAGGGGCTGACAATGAGCAGTTCTTC	CASSHGTGADNEQFF
TRBV9	-	TRBJ2-5	-	TGTGCCAGCAGCGCCACGCCGACGGAGACCCAGTACTTC	CASSATPTETQYF
TRBV29-1	-	TRBJ2-3	TRBD1	TGCAGCCACGGACAGGGCTCAGATACGCAGTATTTT	CSHGQGSDTQYF
TRBV30	-	TRBJ1-5	-	TGTGCCTGGAGTGTAAATCCGAATCAGCCCCAGCATTTT	CAWSVNPNQPQHF
TRBV5-4	-	TRBJ2-1	-	TGTGCCAGCAGCTTGCCAGGGGAGGTCGATGAGCAGTTCTTC	CASSLPGEVDEQFF
TRBV9	-	TRBJ2-7	TRBD1	TGTGCCAGCAGCGTAGGAGGGACAGGGGACGAGCAGTACTTC	CASSVGGTGDEQYF
TRBV19	-	TRBJ2-7	TRBD1	TGTGCCAGTAGTTCGGGCAACAGGGGGCCCTACGAGCAGTACTTC	CASSSGNRGPYEQYF
TRBV27	-	TRBJ1-2	TRBD1	TGTGCCAGCAGTTTAAGGGACAGGGGGTCTGGCTACACCTTC	CASSLRDRGSGYTF
TRBV15	-	TRBJ1-1	TRBD1	TGTGCCACCAGCAGAGATCCACAGACAGGGGGCCGCCCGGTAAAGAACACTGAAGCTTTCTTT	CATSRDPQTGGRPVKNTEAFF
TRBV11-2	-	TRBJ1-1	-	TGTGCCAGCAGTCTGGACAGAGGGATTGAAGCTTTCTTT	CASSLDRGIEAFF
TRBV14	few	TRBJ1-1	-	TGTGCCAGCAGCCAGTACGAACACACTGAAGCTTTCTTT	CASSQYEHTEAFF
TRBV21-1	-	TRBJ1-5	-	TGTGCCAGCAGCGGAGACAGAAATCAGCCCCAGCATTTT	CASSGDRNQPQHF
TRBV29-1	-	TRBJ2-3	-	TGCAGCGTTTGCGGGACACTCACAGATACGCAGTATTTT	CSVCGTLTDTQYF
TRBV5-1	few	TRBJ1-1	-	TGCGCCAGCAGCTCTATTGGTCGAGACACTGAAGCTTTCTTT	CASSSIGRDTEAFF